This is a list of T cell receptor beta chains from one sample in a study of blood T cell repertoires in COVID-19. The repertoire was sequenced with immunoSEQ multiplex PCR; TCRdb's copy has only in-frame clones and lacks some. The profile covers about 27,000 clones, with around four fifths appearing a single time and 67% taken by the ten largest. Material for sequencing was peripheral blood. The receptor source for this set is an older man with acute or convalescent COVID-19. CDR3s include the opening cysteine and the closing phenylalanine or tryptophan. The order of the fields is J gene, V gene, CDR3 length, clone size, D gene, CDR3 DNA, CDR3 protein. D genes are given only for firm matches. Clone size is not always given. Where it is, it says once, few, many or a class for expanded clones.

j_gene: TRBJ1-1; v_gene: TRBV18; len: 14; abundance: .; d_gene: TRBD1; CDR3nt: TGTGCCAGCGCCAGGACAGGCAGGGGAACTGAAGCTTTCTTT; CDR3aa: CASARTGRGTEAFF
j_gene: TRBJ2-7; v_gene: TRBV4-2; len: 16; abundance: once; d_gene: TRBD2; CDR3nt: TGTGCCAGCAGCCAAGACCCCGCGGGGGTGGGCTACGAGCAGTACTTC; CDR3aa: CASSQDPAGVGYEQYF
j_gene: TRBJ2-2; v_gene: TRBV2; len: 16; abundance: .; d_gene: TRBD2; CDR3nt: TGTGCCAGCAGTGCTAGCGGGGGGAAGAACACCGGGGAGCTGTTTTTT; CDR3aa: CASSASGGKNTGELFF
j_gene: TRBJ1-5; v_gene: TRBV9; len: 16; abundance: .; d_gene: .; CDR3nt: TGTGCCAGCAGCGCAATCCCCCACAGTGGCAATCAGCCCCAGCATTTT; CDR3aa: CASSAIPHSGNQPQHF
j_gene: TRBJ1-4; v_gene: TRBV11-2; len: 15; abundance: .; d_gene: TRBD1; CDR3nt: TGTGCCAGCAGCTTCGGACAGGCCACTAATGAAAAACTGTTTTTT; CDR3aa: CASSFGQATNEKLFF
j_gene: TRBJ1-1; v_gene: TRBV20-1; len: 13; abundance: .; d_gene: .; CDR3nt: TGCAGTGCTAGTTTTCGGGGGGACACTGAAGCTTTCTTT; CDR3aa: CSASFRGDTEAFF
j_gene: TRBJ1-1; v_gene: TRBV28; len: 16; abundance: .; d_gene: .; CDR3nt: TGTGCCAGCACCAAATGGGGTCGAGGGGGAAAAACTGAAGCTTTCTTT; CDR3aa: CASTKWGRGGKTEAFF
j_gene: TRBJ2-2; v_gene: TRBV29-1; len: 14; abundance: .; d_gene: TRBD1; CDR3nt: TGCAGCGTAGGCAGGGGGCCTAGGACCGGGGAGCTGTTTTTT; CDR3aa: CSVGRGPRTGELFF
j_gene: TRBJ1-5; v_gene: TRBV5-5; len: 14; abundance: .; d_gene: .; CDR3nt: TGTGCCAGCAGCTTGGCAGGGCATTATCAGCCCCAGCATTTT; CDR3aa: CASSLAGHYQPQHF
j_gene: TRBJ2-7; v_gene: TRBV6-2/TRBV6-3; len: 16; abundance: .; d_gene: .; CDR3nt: TGTGCCAGCAGTTACATTAAGGCTGGGAGCGCCTACGAGCAGTACTTC; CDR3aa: CASSYIKAGSAYEQYF
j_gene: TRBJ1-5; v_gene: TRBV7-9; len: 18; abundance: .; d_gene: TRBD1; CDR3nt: TGTGCCAGCAGCCGACAGGGGGAAGGGTACTTGAGCAATCAGCCCCAGCATTTT; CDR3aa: CASSRQGEGYLSNQPQHF
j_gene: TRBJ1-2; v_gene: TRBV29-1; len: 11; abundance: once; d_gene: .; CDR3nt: TGCAGCGCCACAAGTCCCTATGGCTACACCTTC; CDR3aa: CSATSPYGYTF
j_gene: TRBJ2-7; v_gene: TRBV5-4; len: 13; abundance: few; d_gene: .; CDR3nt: TGTGCCAGCAGCTTGTTTGCGGGCTACGAGCAGTACTTC; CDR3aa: CASSLFAGYEQYF
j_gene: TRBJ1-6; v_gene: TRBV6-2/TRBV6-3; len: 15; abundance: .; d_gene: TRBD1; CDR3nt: TGTGCCAGCAGCCTAACCGTGACAGGGACGGCACCCCTCCACTTT; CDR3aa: CASSLTVTGTAPLHF
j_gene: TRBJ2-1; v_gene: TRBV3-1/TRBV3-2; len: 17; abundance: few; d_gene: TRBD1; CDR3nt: TGTGCCAGCAGCCAAGATTCCAGACAGGGTGGGTTTAATGAGCAGTTCTTC; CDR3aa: CASSQDSRQGGFNEQFF
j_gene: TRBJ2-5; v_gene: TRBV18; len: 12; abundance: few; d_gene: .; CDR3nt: TGTGCCAGCTCACCGTCTCAAGAGACCCAGTACTTC; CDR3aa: CASSPSQETQYF
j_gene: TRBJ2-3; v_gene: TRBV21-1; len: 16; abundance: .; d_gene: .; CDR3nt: TGTGCCAGCAGCAAAGCCCAGGAGGGCCTTGGAGATACGCAGTATTTT; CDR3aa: CASSKAQEGLGDTQYF
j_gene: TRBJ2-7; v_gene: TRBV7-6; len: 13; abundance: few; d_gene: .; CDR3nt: TGTGCCAGCAGCTTACAGGGGATTTACGAGCAGTACTTC; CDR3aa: CASSLQGIYEQYF
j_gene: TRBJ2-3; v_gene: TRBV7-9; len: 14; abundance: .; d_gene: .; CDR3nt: TGTGCCAGCAGTCCAGGGGTTCGGACAGATACGCAGTATTTT; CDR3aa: CASSPGVRTDTQYF
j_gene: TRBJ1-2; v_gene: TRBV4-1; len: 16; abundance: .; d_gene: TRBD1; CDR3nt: TGCGCCAGCAGCCGCGGACAGGGGGCGCGAGGCTATGGCTACACCTTC; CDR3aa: CASSRGQGARGYGYTF
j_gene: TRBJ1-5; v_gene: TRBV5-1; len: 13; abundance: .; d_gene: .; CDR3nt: TGCGCCAGCAGCTTGACAGGGAGTCAGCCCCAGCATTTT; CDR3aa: CASSLTGSQPQHF
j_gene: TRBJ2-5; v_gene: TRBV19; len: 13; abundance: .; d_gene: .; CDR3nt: TGTGCCAGTAGTATACTCGAGGCTGAGACCCAGTACTTC; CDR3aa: CASSILEAETQYF
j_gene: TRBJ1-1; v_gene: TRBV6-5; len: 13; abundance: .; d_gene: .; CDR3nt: TGTGCCAGCAGTCCGGACGGGGGCACTGAAGCTTTCTTT; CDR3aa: CASSPDGGTEAFF
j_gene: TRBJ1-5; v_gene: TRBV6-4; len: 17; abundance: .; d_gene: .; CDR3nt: TGTGCCAGCAGGCGGAAAGAGCCAAATGATAGCAATCAGCCCCAGCATTTT; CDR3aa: CASRRKEPNDSNQPQHF
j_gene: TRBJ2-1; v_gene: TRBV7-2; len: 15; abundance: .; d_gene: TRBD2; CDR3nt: TGTGCCAGCAGCTTAGGCACTAGCGGGGCAGTTGAGCAGTTCTTC; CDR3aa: CASSLGTSGAVEQFF
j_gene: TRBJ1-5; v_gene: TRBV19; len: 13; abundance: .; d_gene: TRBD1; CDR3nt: TGTGCCAGTAGTGGGACAGGGGAACAGCCCCAGCATTTT; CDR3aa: CASSGTGEQPQHF
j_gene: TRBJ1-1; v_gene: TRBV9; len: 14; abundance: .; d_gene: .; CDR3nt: TGTGCCAGCAACCTAGGGGGTTCGGACACTGAAGCTTTCTTT; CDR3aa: CASNLGGSDTEAFF
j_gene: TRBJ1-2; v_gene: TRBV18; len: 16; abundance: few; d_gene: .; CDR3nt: TGTGCCAGCTCACTAAATACCGGGACTAACGTTCAGGGCTACACCTTC; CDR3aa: CASSLNTGTNVQGYTF
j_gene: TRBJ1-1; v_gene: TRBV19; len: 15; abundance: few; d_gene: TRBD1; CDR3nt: TGTGCCAGTAGTAAGGACAGGGGTGGGAACACTGAAGCTTTCTTT; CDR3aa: CASSKDRGGNTEAFF
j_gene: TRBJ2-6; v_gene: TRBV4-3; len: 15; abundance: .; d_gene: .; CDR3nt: TGCGCCAGCAGCCAAGTCGGGGATGGGGCCAACGTCCTGACTTTC; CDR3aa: CASSQVGDGANVLTF
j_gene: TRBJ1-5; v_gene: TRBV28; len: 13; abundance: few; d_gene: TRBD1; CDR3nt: TGTGCCAGCAGTAAAGACAGGGTTCAGCCCCAGCATTTT; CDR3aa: CASSKDRVQPQHF
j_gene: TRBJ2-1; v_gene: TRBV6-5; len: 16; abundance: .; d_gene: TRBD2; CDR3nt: TGTGCCAGCAGTTACGGTAGTTCTAGCGGTAACAATGAGCAGTTCTTC; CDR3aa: CASSYGSSSGNNEQFF
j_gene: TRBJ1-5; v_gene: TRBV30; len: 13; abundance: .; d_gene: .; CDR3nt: TGTGCCTGGAGTCGGGAATCAGATCAGCCCCAGCATTTT; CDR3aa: CAWSRESDQPQHF
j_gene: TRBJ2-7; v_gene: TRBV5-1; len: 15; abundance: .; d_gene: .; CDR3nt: TGCGCCAGCAGCGGCGGGACTCCTTATCCCTACGAGCAGTACTTC; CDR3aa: CASSGGTPYPYEQYF
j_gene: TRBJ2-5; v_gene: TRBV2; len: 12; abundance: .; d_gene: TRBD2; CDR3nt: TGTGCCAGCAGTGGGATACCGGGACTAATGTACTTC; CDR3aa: CASSGIPGLMYF
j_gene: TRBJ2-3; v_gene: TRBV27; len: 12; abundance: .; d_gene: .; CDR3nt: TGTGCCAGCAGTCCGGTAACAGATACGCAGTATTTT; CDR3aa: CASSPVTDTQYF
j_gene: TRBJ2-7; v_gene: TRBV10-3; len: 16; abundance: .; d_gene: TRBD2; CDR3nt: TGTGCCATCAGTGAGTCCTGGGGCGGGAGTGGGTACGAGCAGTACTTC; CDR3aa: CAISESWGGSGYEQYF
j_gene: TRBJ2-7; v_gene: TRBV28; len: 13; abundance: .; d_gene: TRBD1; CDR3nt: TGTGCCAGCAGTCCGGGACAGGGCTACGAGCAGTACTTC; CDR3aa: CASSPGQGYEQYF
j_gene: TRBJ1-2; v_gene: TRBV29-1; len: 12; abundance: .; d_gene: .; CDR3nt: TGCAGCGTTGAAGATCTAGAGGATGGCTACACCTTC; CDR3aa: CSVEDLEDGYTF
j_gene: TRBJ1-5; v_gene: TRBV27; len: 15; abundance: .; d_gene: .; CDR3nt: TGTGCCAGCAGTTCCACAGGGCTGGCATCCCAGCCCCAGCATTTT; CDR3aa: CASSSTGLASQPQHF
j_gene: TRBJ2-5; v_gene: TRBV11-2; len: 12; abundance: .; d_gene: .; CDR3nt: TGTGCCAGCAGCTTTAGTCCGGAGACCCAGTACTTC; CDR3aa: CASSFSPETQYF